The 8 T cell receptor beta chains listed next were all sequenced from one sample in a study of control samples from healthy donors and cancer patients. Profiling relied on immunoSEQ multiplex PCR, and the TCRdb table lists in-frame clones only, not all of them. The sample has 150,000 to 200,000 clones; roughly 89% are singletons. Specimen: blood. The receptors originated from a woman aged 50 to 65 in good health.

V is TRBV5-1 and J is TRBJ2-2; D is unresolved. V lost 0 bases and J 8 bases, leaving 14 bases between the germline ends. Germline lookup yields CDR1 SGHRS and CDR2 YFSETQ. CDR3 length: 15 amino acids. The chain's CDR3 is CASSLDWWTSGELFF. The DNA for the CDR3 is TGCGCCAGCAGCTTGGATTGGTGGACGTCAGGGGAGCTGTTTTTT. The entire variable domain, with the rest obtained from reference TRBV5-1 and TRBJ2-2, is as follows: KAGVTQTPRYLIKTRGQQVTLSCSPISGHRSVSWYQQTPGQGLQFLFEYFSETQRNKGNFPGRFSGRQFSNSRSEMNVSTLELGDSALYLCASSLDWWTSGELFFGEGSRLTVL.

This clone has only a few counts. The sample has other DNA sequences that encode this CDR3 too. This sequence joins TRBV5-6 and TRBJ1-2; D is ambiguous. The germline V gene has CDR1 SGHDT and CDR2 YYEEEE. CDR3 length equals 14 residues. V was pared by 2 bases and J by 4 bases, with 12 bases between. This CDR3 is CASSFGLYSYGYTF. As DNA, the CDR3 is TGTGCCAGCAGCTTTGGCTTATACAGCTATGGCTACACCTTC.

V usage is TRBV4-3 and J usage is TRBJ1-2; 10 nucleotides match TRBD1. CDR1 is LGHNA, CDR2 YSLEER, per germline. V lost 1 base, J lost 4 bases, and 0 bases stayed unmatched. The CDR3 consists of 14 residues. CDR3 coding DNA: TGCGCCAGCAGCCAAGGGACAGGGGGCTATGGCTACACCTTC. Protein sequence: CASSQGTGGYGYTF.

The V gene is TRBV7-8, the J gene TRBJ1-1; D is uncertain. Deletions cut 2 bases from V and 0 bases from J, with 7 bases between. The germline gives CDR1 SGHVS, CDR2 FQNEAQ. The CDR3 is 14 residues long. The chain's CDR3 is CASSLMRMNTEAFF. For the CDR3, the DNA is TGTGCCAGCAGCTTAATGAGGATGAACACTGAAGCTTTCTTT.

This clone occurred a few times. The rearrangement joins TRBV6-2 or TRBV6-3 to TRBJ2-3; D not resolved. The germline V and J ends were trimmed by 5 bases and 3 bases, with 12 bases remaining between them. The CDR3 loop spans 14 amino acids. Germline V gives CDR1 MNHEY, CDR2 SVGEGT. The CDR3 nucleotides read TGTGCCAGCAGTGGGTCCGGACCGACAGATACGCAGTATTTT. Translation gives CASSGSGPTDTQYF.

The chain couples TRBV12-5 to TRBJ1-1; no clear D. The length of the CDR3 is 13 residues. The germline CDR1 and CDR2 sequences are LGHNT and FRNRAP. The V and J ends lost 3 bases and 1 base respectively, with 6 bases between them. The CDR3: CASGLWENTEAFF. The CDR3 nucleotides are TGTGCTAGTGGTTTATGGGAGAACACTGAAGCTTTCTTT.

V gene TRBV28 combines with J gene TRBJ1-5, with 9 bases that match TRBD1. Trimming at V came to 5 bases and at J to 4 bases, leaving 21 bases not matched to a gene. There are 20 residues in the CDR3. Germline loops: CDR1 MDHEN, CDR2 SYDVKM. Here the CDR3 DNA reads TGTGCCAGCAGTACGAAATCCCGGGACAGGGATCCCAAGGGGAATCAGCCCCAGCATTTT. This encodes CASSTKSRDRDPKGNQPQHF.

V and J are TRBV15 and TRBJ2-7; the D gene is possibly TRBD2 (6 bases). This CDR3 comprises 15 residues. The ends were cut back, 3 bases at V and 0 bases at J, with 12 bases in the middle. CDR1 is LNHNV, CDR2 YYDKDF, per germline (reference sequence). In nucleotides, the CDR3 is TGTGCCACCAGCAGGGGGGTGGGGGGCTCCTACGAGCAGTACTTC. This gives the protein CATSRGVGGSYEQYF.